This T cell receptor beta chain is from a study of blood T cell repertoires in COVID-19. The wider study: Some COVID-19 samples were acute and others convalescent; all came from the United States, Italy and Spain. T cells, B-cell-depleted T cells, or PBMCs provided the cDNA or gDNA that served as material.

The CDR3 has 16 amino acids. The germline V gene encodes CDR1 MGHRA and CDR2 YSYEKL. V was cut by 3 bases and J by 7 bases, with 16 bases left in between. This clone was recorded once. How the authors handled the data: Amplification with reference gene primers provided the estimates of nucleated cell counts. This table comes from immunoSEQ multiplex PCR, and its TCRdb copy is limited to in-frame clones, with some not included. That table gives V, J and clone size, and the DNA gave D and trimming. The sample lists 95,000 to 150,000 clones, approximately 80% occurring once. This receptor was identified in a human donor in a cohort sampled during active COVID-19. Source material: peripheral blood. The genes are TRBV4-1 and TRBJ1-6, with D possibly TRBD1 on 6 matching bases. This chain's CDR3 is CASSQEPGHENSPLHF. CDR3 nucleotides: TGCGCCAGCAGCCAGGAACCGGGACATGAGAATTCACCCCTCCACTTT.